The next 17 T cell receptor beta chains were all read from a single sample in a study of OX40 agonist ivuxolimab in advanced cancers. Assay: immunoSEQ multiplex PCR; the TCRdb copy retains only in-frame clones and omits some. Of 85,000 to 90,000 clones in the sample, about 90% are singletons; the top ten hold approximately 1.2%. The sample was CD4+ or CD8+ T cells sorted from blood, taken in a trial of the OX40 agonist ivuxolimab. Source of these receptors: an adult with an advanced solid tumor such as melanoma, head and neck, liver or kidney cancer.

The rearrangement uses TRBV11-2 and TRBJ1-3, with D unclear. With 1 base removed from V and 8 bases from J, the gap between germline ends came to 15 bases. This CDR3 contains 15 residues. Germline V CDR1 and CDR2: SGHAT, FQNNGV. The chain's CDR3 is CASSLAEGYRDTIYF. The DNA for the CDR3 is TGTGCCAGCAGCTTAGCCGAGGGCTACCGGGACACCATATATTTT. Filled out from reference TRBV11-2 and TRBJ1-3, the complete variable domain reads EAGVAQSPRYKIIEKRQSVAFWCNPISGHATLYWYQQILGQGPKLLIQFQNNGVVDDSQLPKDRFSAERLKGVDSTLKIQPAKLEDSAVYLCASSLAEGYRDTIYFGEGSWLTVV.

The chain carries TRBV18 and TRBJ2-2, with a tentative D call TRBD2 (5 bases). The CDR3 has 16 amino acids. Germline CDR1 and CDR2: KGHSH and LQKENI. The ends were cut back, 0 bases at V and 4 bases at J, with 12 bases in the middle. This CDR3 reads CASSPPSGRGTGELFF. The CDR3, as DNA: TGTGCCAGCTCACCACCGTCGGGTCGGGGCACCGGGGAGCTGTTTTTT.

The V and J genes are TRBV18 and TRBJ2-5, with D possibly matching TRBD2 (5 bases). V was trimmed by 0 bases and J by 5 bases, leaving 10 bases between them. The CDR3 spans 14 residues. CDR1 and CDR2 from the germline V gene are KGHSH and LQKENI. CDR3 sequence reads: CASSPPMGSETQYF. CDR3 coding DNA: TGTGCCAGCTCACCACCGATGGGGAGTGAGACCCAGTACTTC.

In its sample, this clone was seen once. The gene calls are TRBV2 and TRBJ2-1, with no clear D. V was pared by 5 bases and J by 9 bases, with 8 bases between. Germline V gene sequence: CDR1 SNHLY, CDR2 FYNNEI. The CDR3 length is 11 residues. CDR3 bases: TGTGCCAGCAGTTATAGTTTTGAGCAGTTCTTC. Its translation: CASSYSFEQFF.

The chain combines TRBV7-2 with TRBJ2-7, with 10 bases lining up with TRBD2. The V gene's germline CDR1 is SGHTA and CDR2 FQGNSA. The CDR3 extends over 15 amino acids. Trimming removed 3 bases from V and 7 bases from J; junction bases left unmatched: 9. CDR3 sequence (DNA): TGTGCCAGCAGCTTGGGCACGAGCGGGAGGGGAGAGCAGTACTTC. It specifies CASSLGTSGRGEQYF.

The chain joins TRBV29-1 to TRBJ2-2, with 10 bases lining up with TRBD2. V shed 4 bases and J 3 bases; nucleotides not matched to a gene: 5. Per the germline V gene, CDR1 is SQVTM and CDR2 is ANQGSEA. This CDR3 comprises 15 residues. In DNA, the CDR3 is TGCAGCGTTGCGGTCGGGACTAGCGACACCGGGGAGCTGTTTTTT. Residues: CSVAVGTSDTGELFF.

This chain connects TRBV18 to TRBJ1-2; 8 bases are a match to TRBD1. Germline V gene sequence: CDR1 KGHSH, CDR2 LQKENI. The CDR3 sequence is 17 residues long. The V gene end was trimmed by 2 bases and the J gene end by 6 bases; junction bases not matched to a gene: 14. CDR3 nucleotides: TGTGCCAGCTCACCATTGTATGTGCAGGGGGCGTCGGATGGCTACACCTTC. Its protein is CASSPLYVQGASDGYTF.

The chain carries TRBV2 and TRBJ2-7; maybe TRBD1 (6 bases). There are 13 residues in the CDR3. Germline V lookup: CDR1 SNHLY, CDR2 FYNNEI. The V end lost 4 bases, the J end lost 0 bases, and 7 bases lay between the germline ends. CDR3 amino acids: CASSGDTSYEQYF. Written as DNA, the CDR3 is TGTGCCAGCAGTGGGGACACCTCCTACGAGCAGTACTTC. Using reference TRBV2 and TRBJ2-7 for the parts outside the CDR3, the full variable domain is EPEVTQTPSHQVTQMGQEVILRCVPISNHLYFYWYRQILGQKVEFLVSFYNNEISEKSEIFDDQFSVERPDGSNFTLKIRSTKLEDSAMYFCASSGDTSYEQYFGPGTRLTVT.

V usage is TRBV28 and J usage is TRBJ1-2; D is unclear. V lost 10 bases and J 2 bases, leaving 11 bases between the germline ends. This CDR3 has 12 residues. CDR1 is MDHEN and CDR2 is SYDVKM in the germline V gene. The CDR3 protein is CATGAANYGYTF. The CDR3 DNA reads as TGTGCCACCGGAGCAGCGAACTATGGCTACACCTTC.

This sequence joins TRBV7-9 and TRBJ2-1, with 14 positions matching TRBD2. V was clipped by 5 bases and J by 0 bases; unmatched bases: 9. CDR3 length: 19 residues. Germline V gives CDR1 SEHNR, CDR2 FQNEAQ (reference sequence). The chain's CDR3 is CASSPGLAGGKSSYNEQFF. The CDR3 DNA reads as TGTGCCAGCAGCCCAGGACTAGCGGGAGGTAAAAGCTCCTACAATGAGCAGTTCTTC.

The chain has TRBV29-1 and TRBJ1-2; D not certain. V lost 6 bases and J 5 bases, leaving 13 bases between the germline ends. Germline V gene data show CDR1 as SQVTM and CDR2 as ANQGSEA. The CDR3 consists of 12 residues. In DNA form, the CDR3 reads TGCAGCGTCCCATCTACCGGGTATGGCTACACCTTC. The encoded protein is CSVPSTGYGYTF.

V usage is TRBV28 and J usage is TRBJ2-1, with 7 bases identical to TRBD2. Per the germline V gene, CDR1 is MDHEN and CDR2 is SYDVKM. Trimming at V came to 8 bases and at J to 7 bases, leaving 8 bases not matched to a gene. The CDR3 covers 13 residues. The CDR3 DNA reads TGTGCCAGCCTTCCGGGGGGATTTAATGAGCAGTTCTTC. Protein: CASLPGGFNEQFF.

The chain combines TRBV7-2 with TRBJ2-5, with D possibly matching TRBD1 (7 bases). Germline V CDR1 and CDR2: SGHTA, FQGNSA. V gave up 5 bases and J gave up 3 bases, with 13 bases separating them. The CDR3 consists of 14 residues. CDR3 in amino acids: CASSAGQLKETQYF. The CDR3 DNA follows: TGTGCCAGCAGCGCGGGACAGCTGAAAGAGACCCAGTACTTC.

The rearrangement uses TRBV6-5 and TRBJ2-1; D possibly corresponds to TRBD1 (6 bases). CDR1 is MNHEY, CDR2 SVGAGI, per germline. The CDR3 totals 13 residues. Trimming left V 6 bases short and J 4 bases short, with 10 bases between. In nucleotides, the CDR3 is TGTGCCAGCAGGGCGACAGGTTACAATGAGCAGTTCTTC. Protein product: CASRATGYNEQFF.

The rearrangement links TRBV11-2 to TRBJ2-7; TRBD1 matches at 8 bases. Germline CDR1 is SGHAT and CDR2 is FQNNGV. The length of the CDR3 is 15 residues. The junction had 7 bases not matched to a gene; V was cut back by 0 bases and J by 6 bases. DNA for the CDR3: TGTGCCAGCAGCTTAGAGGACAGGGTATCCGGCGAGCAGTACTTC. Amino acid sequence: CASSLEDRVSGEQYF.

This chain uses TRBV11-3 with TRBJ2-1; 8 bases agree with TRBD2. J lost 9 bases, V lost 3 bases, and 7 bases had no gene match. The V gene's germline CDR1 is SGHNT and CDR2 YENEEA. The CDR3 totals 14 residues. The CDR3 nucleotides are TGTGCCAGCAGCTTGGCGGGAGGAGGTATTGAGCAGTTCTTC. As protein: CASSLAGGGIEQFF.

V usage is TRBV11-1 and J usage is TRBJ2-1, with unresolved D. Trimming took 1 base from V and 8 from J, leaving 12 bases between them. This CDR3 has 14 amino acids. Germline values: CDR1 SGHAT, CDR2 FQDESV (reference sequence). The CDR3 region is CASSLGAGGYEQFF. The DNA for the CDR3 is TGTGCCAGCAGCTTAGGGGCAGGCGGCTATGAGCAGTTCTTC.